This TCR beta chain appears in the sequencing data of a study of blood T cell repertoires in COVID-19. Across the study: Acute and convalescent COVID-19 samples came from the United States, Italy and Spain. Sources were T cells, B-cell-depleted T cells, or PBMCs; the material itself was cDNA or gDNA.

Germline V gene lookup returns CDR1 SGHRS and CDR2 YFSETQ. With V trimmed by 4 bases and J by 3 bases, 13 bases remained unmatched. There are 17 residues in the CDR3. Per the original methods: How many nucleated cells were present was estimated from reference gene primer amplification. Assay used: immunoSEQ multiplex PCR; TCRdb lists only in-frame clones, some missing. From that table come the V and J calls and clone size; the DNA was used to work out D and trimming. Of roughly 130,000 clones detected, approximately 79% appear once; the ten largest clones hold around 3.3%. Sequenced input: peripheral blood. This chain links TRBV5-1 with TRBJ2-3; 8 bases are a match to TRBD1. The TCR was taken from a man between 60 and 75 years old with acute or convalescent COVID-19. The CDR3 DNA reads as TGCGCCAGCAGCCTGATGCCCCAGGGGGCGCTTACAGATACGCAGTATTTT. Amino acid sequence: CASSLMPQGALTDTQYF.